These T cell receptor beta chains were read from a single sample in a study of cytomegalovirus exposure and HLA in healthy donors. Assay used: immunoSEQ multiplex PCR; TCRdb lists only in-frame clones, some missing. This repertoire shows 120,000 or so clones, about 79% found once; its top ten account for over 2.5%. Sequencing was done on a sample of PBMCs. All receptors derive from a woman aged 50 to 65 in good health and CMV-seronegative. Each CDR3 is given with its conserved first and last residue. Clone size is not always given. Where it is, it says once, few, many or a class for expanded clones.

j_call: TRBJ1-1; clone_size: -; v_call: TRBV6-5; cdr3_aa: CASRSPGQGYTEAFF
j_call: TRBJ2-7; clone_size: -; v_call: TRBV4-1; cdr3_aa: CASRSFRDRGDEQYF
j_call: TRBJ2-3; clone_size: once; v_call: TRBV2; cdr3_aa: CAKKGTGDTQYF
j_call: TRBJ1-1; clone_size: -; v_call: TRBV28; cdr3_aa: CASSLVRGAAFF
j_call: TRBJ2-2; clone_size: few; v_call: TRBV18; cdr3_aa: CASSPPSGGSNLRELFF
j_call: TRBJ1-2; clone_size: once; v_call: TRBV2; cdr3_aa: CASSGGEVYGYTF
j_call: TRBJ1-2; clone_size: -; v_call: TRBV2; cdr3_aa: CASSEDPRQANYGYTF
j_call: TRBJ1-2; clone_size: -; v_call: TRBV30; cdr3_aa: CAWSVAGTGDGYTF
j_call: TRBJ1-2; clone_size: -; v_call: TRBV5-8; cdr3_aa: CASSRGSPYGYTF
j_call: TRBJ1-6; clone_size: -; v_call: TRBV30; cdr3_aa: CAWSVRGDSPLHF
j_call: TRBJ2-1; clone_size: few; v_call: TRBV14; cdr3_aa: CASSLIDPQLDEQFF
j_call: TRBJ1-1; clone_size: -; v_call: TRBV27; cdr3_aa: CASSLAGRTEAFF
j_call: TRBJ2-2; clone_size: -; v_call: TRBV27; cdr3_aa: CASNSDTGELFF
j_call: TRBJ1-5; clone_size: -; v_call: TRBV28; cdr3_aa: CASTQGQPQHF
j_call: TRBJ2-4; clone_size: -; v_call: TRBV10-2; cdr3_aa: CASSESGGQRNIQYF
j_call: TRBJ2-1; clone_size: few; v_call: TRBV7-3; cdr3_aa: CASSLQSGIYNEQFF
j_call: TRBJ1-2; clone_size: few; v_call: TRBV6-6; cdr3_aa: CASSEGSGYTF
j_call: TRBJ2-2; clone_size: once; v_call: TRBV7-2; cdr3_aa: CASSLSNRELFF
j_call: TRBJ2-5; clone_size: -; v_call: TRBV4-3; cdr3_aa: CASSQEGQGSQETQYF
j_call: TRBJ1-4; clone_size: -; v_call: TRBV6-1; cdr3_aa: CASSAPGQFNEKLFF
j_call: TRBJ1-5; clone_size: -; v_call: TRBV7-9; cdr3_aa: CSSSLAGAGSRQPQHF
j_call: TRBJ2-6; clone_size: -; v_call: TRBV6-6; cdr3_aa: CASTQEGLGANVLTF
j_call: TRBJ2-1; clone_size: -; v_call: TRBV27; cdr3_aa: CASGKQGSYNEQFF
j_call: TRBJ2-3; clone_size: -; v_call: TRBV19; cdr3_aa: CASSIAGGFTDTQYF
j_call: TRBJ2-7; clone_size: many; v_call: TRBV5-4; cdr3_aa: CASSLNLYEQYF
j_call: TRBJ1-2; clone_size: -; v_call: TRBV6-6; cdr3_aa: CASNPGGYGYTF
j_call: -; clone_size: -; v_call: TRBV28; cdr3_aa: CASSTPGGSSYEQYF
j_call: TRBJ2-7; clone_size: -; v_call: TRBV7-2; cdr3_aa: CASSLSGRSSEQYF
j_call: TRBJ1-4; clone_size: -; v_call: TRBV19; cdr3_aa: CASRDRNEKLFF
j_call: TRBJ2-6; clone_size: once; v_call: TRBV7-2; cdr3_aa: CASSPTGYRSGANVLTF
j_call: TRBJ2-7; clone_size: -; v_call: TRBV28; cdr3_aa: CASSPKWVAGGYEQYF
j_call: TRBJ2-5; clone_size: -; v_call: TRBV4-1; cdr3_aa: CASSLASGSQETQYF
j_call: TRBJ2-7; clone_size: few; v_call: TRBV29-1; cdr3_aa: CSGGLAEGYEQYF
j_call: TRBJ2-2; clone_size: -; v_call: TRBV7-2; cdr3_aa: CASSLDGLSGRAGGELFF
j_call: TRBJ2-5; clone_size: few; v_call: TRBV7-2; cdr3_aa: CASSTPGQTFQETQYF
j_call: TRBJ1-1; clone_size: -; v_call: TRBV13; cdr3_aa: CASSLTGGTEAFF
j_call: TRBJ1-5; clone_size: -; v_call: TRBV7-9; cdr3_aa: CASSVAGDQPQHF
j_call: TRBJ2-7; clone_size: -; v_call: TRBV2; cdr3_aa: CASRELADEQYF
j_call: TRBJ2-1; clone_size: -; v_call: TRBV7-2; cdr3_aa: CASSLTEGDEQFF
j_call: TRBJ2-1; clone_size: -; v_call: TRBV9; cdr3_aa: CASSVSGTSHNEQFF
j_call: TRBJ1-5; clone_size: once; v_call: TRBV7-9; cdr3_aa: CASSPGQGGSGNQPQHF
j_call: TRBJ2-5; clone_size: -; v_call: TRBV7-2; cdr3_aa: CASSSWPLANAQETQYF
j_call: TRBJ2-1; clone_size: -; v_call: TRBV7-6; cdr3_aa: CASSESGNNEQFF
j_call: TRBJ2-5; clone_size: -; v_call: TRBV7-2; cdr3_aa: CASSLDWGGEETQYF
j_call: TRBJ2-7; clone_size: -; v_call: TRBV7-2; cdr3_aa: CASSLPTSSGEQYF
j_call: TRBJ2-1; clone_size: -; v_call: TRBV30; cdr3_aa: CAYGWIAGFEQFF
j_call: TRBJ2-1; clone_size: -; v_call: TRBV27; cdr3_aa: CASSLQTGGEQFF
j_call: TRBJ2-7; clone_size: -; v_call: TRBV28; cdr3_aa: CASSPSLTVHREQYF
j_call: TRBJ2-7; clone_size: -; v_call: TRBV28; cdr3_aa: CASRTPHGNEQYF
j_call: TRBJ2-5; clone_size: -; v_call: TRBV7-2; cdr3_aa: CASSGQVVGETQYF
j_call: TRBJ2-3; clone_size: -; v_call: TRBV29-1; cdr3_aa: CSVGFTLAADTQYF
j_call: TRBJ2-7; clone_size: -; v_call: TRBV4-3; cdr3_aa: CASSQDLASGSSYEQYF
j_call: TRBJ2-7; clone_size: -; v_call: TRBV2; cdr3_aa: CASSEAPGWGQTYEQYF